This TCR beta chain was captured in a study of blood T cell repertoires in COVID-19. This clone appeared a few times. The germline V and J ends were trimmed by 7 bases and 4 bases, with 12 bases remaining between them. The CDR3 has 12 residues. Germline V CDR1 and CDR2: SGHRS, YFSETQ. Assay: immunoSEQ multiplex PCR; the TCRdb copy retains only in-frame clones and omits some. Among roughly 250,000 clones listed, roughly 90% were seen once. The sequencing sample was made of PBMCs or T cells enriched from blood (not recorded which). The V and J genes are TRBV5-1 and TRBJ2-7; D gene ambiguous. The clonotype was recovered from a man aged 40-49 years who had recovered from COVID-19. As DNA, the CDR3 is TGCGCCAGCTTTGATTCCGAGTACGAGCAGTACTTC. Translated, it gives CASFDSEYEQYF.